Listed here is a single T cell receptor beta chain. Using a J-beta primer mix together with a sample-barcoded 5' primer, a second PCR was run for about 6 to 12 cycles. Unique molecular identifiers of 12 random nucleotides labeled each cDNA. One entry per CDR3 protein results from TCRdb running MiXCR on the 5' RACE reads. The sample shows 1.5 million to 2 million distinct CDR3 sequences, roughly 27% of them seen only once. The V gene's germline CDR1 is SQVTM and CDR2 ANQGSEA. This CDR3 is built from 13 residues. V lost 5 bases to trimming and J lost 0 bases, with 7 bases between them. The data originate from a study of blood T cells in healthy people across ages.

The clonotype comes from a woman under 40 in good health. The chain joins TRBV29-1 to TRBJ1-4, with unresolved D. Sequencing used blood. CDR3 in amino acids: CSVSSATNEKLFF. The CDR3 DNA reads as TGCAGCGTTAGCAGCGCAACTAATGAAAAACTGTTTTTT.